The 8 T cell receptor beta chains reported below all come from one sample, sequenced in a study of CD8 T cells in Susac syndrome. After extraction with the RNeasy kit, about 0.5 to 1 ug of the RNA was reverse transcribed using random hexamers. TCRdb reprocessed the immunoSEQ multiplex PCR reads via MiXCR and lists one record per CDR3 protein. The sample records 120,000 or so distinct CDR3 sequences, 94% being singletons. The sample was CD4+ T cells from PBMCs. These receptors originate from a human donor in good health.

This chain uses TRBV30 with TRBJ2-7, with TRBD2 matching over 12 bases. CDR1 is GTSNPN, CDR2 SVGIG, per germline (reference sequence). Unmatched junction bases numbered 3, after V lost 3 bases and J lost 0 bases. The CDR3 covers 15 residues. The DNA for the CDR3 is TGTGCCTGGAGAGGGACTAGCGGGTTCTCCTACGAGCAGTACTTC. Translating gives CAWRGTSGFSYEQYF.

This clonotype occurred once. The chain is built from TRBV12-3 or TRBV12-4 and TRBJ1-2; no reliable D call. The CDR3 extends over 12 amino acids. Trimming cost V 3 bases and J 7 bases, with 9 bases left between them. In DNA, the CDR3 is TGTGCCAGCAGTTTCCGGGGATCTGGCTACACCTTC. This translates into CASSFRGSGYTF.

J is TRBJ2-5 and V is TRBV10-3; D uncertain. The CDR3 length is 14 residues. V was pared by 2 bases and J by 5 bases, with 12 bases between. Germline V gene sequence: CDR1 ENHRY, CDR2 SYGVKD. In nucleotides, the CDR3 is TGTGCCATCAGTGAGGGAGAGCTGACGGAGACCCAGTACTTC. Translated, it gives CAISEGELTETQYF.

This CDR3 reads CASRMTGGEQFF. For the CDR3, the DNA is TGTGCCAGCAGGATGACGGGTGGAGAGCAGTTCTTC. J is TRBJ2-1 and V is TRBV4-2; D unresolved. The ends were cut back, 6 bases at V and 10 bases at J, with 13 bases in the middle. Germline CDR1 is LGHNA and CDR2 is YNFKEQ. The CDR3 is made up of 12 amino acids.

The chain employs TRBV19 and TRBJ1-5, with D possibly being TRBD1 (6 bases). The CDR3 is 14 residues long. CDR1 and CDR2 from the germline V gene are LNHDA and SQIVND (reference sequence). Trimming took off 5 bases at V and 7 bases at J, with 15 bases between the two ends. CDR3 sequence (DNA): TGTGCCAGTAGTGTCCCGGGGGCACGGCAGCCCCAGCATTTT. This sequence encodes CASSVPGARQPQHF.

This clonotype was counted between two and nine times. The CDR3 nucleotides are TGTGCCAGCAGTCCGCAAACAGATACGCAGTATTTT. Protein product: CASSPQTDTQYF. This chain links TRBV6-2 or TRBV6-3 with TRBJ2-3, with D hard to call. The CDR3 consists of 12 residues. Germline V gene sequence: CDR1 MNHEY, CDR2 SVGEGT. With 5 bases removed from V and 3 bases from J, the gap between germline ends came to 6 bases.

The rearrangement uses TRBV9 and TRBJ2-7; D perhaps matches TRBD1 (6 bases). This CDR3 is 14 amino acids long. The germline CDR1 and CDR2 sequences are SGDLS and YYNGEE. The V gene lost 4 bases and the J gene lost 0 bases, with 11 bases spanning the gap. Here the CDR3 reads CASSPGQRSYEQYF. For the CDR3, the DNA is TGTGCCAGCAGCCCTGGACAGCGCTCCTACGAGCAGTACTTC.

The CDR3 sequence is CASSSTRSTSNTEAFF. In DNA form, the CDR3 reads TGTGCCAGCAGCTCCACCCGATCGACCTCTAACACTGAAGCTTTCTTT. This chain uses TRBV7-9 with TRBJ1-1; D gene uncertain. Germline V lookup: CDR1 SEHNR, CDR2 FQNEAQ (reference sequence). The CDR3 runs to 16 residues. V lost 4 bases, J lost 2 bases, and 17 bases lay in between. The whole variable domain, remainder taken from reference TRBV7-9 and TRBJ1-1, is DTGVSQNPRHKITKRGQNVTFRCDPISEHNRLYWYRQTLGQGPEFLTYFQNEAQLEKSRLLSDRFSAERPKGSFSTLEIQRTEQGDSAMYLCASSSTRSTSNTEAFFGQGTRLTVV.